Included here is one T cell receptor beta chain sequence, with context. These data originate in a study of T-cell memory formation after mild COVID-19. TCRdb called the 5' RACE reads again in MiXCR, with one record for every CDR3 protein. Among 90,000 to 120,000 distinct CDR3 sequences listed, approximately 15% were seen once. Germline V gives CDR1 SEHNR, CDR2 FQNEAQ (reference sequence). V lost 5 bases to trimming and J lost 1 base, with 6 bases between them. This CDR3 contains 12 residues. The chain couples TRBV7-9 to TRBJ2-7, with D unresolved. The TCR sequence derives from a man aged 18 to 29 who had mild COVID-19 (a few samples of this study predate the infection). Cell type and time point are not known. Input material: PBMCs or a T cell subset sorted from them (not recorded which). CDR3 in DNA: TGTGCCAGCAGCGTGAGTTCCTACGAGCAGTACTTC. Its translation: CASSVSSYEQYF.